The 29 T cell receptor beta chains reported below all come from one sample, sequenced in a study of tissue T cells after allogeneic stem cell transplantation. Time point here: mouse harvest day 14 after allogeneic transplant. Tail vein injection delivered 10^7 T-cell-depleted bone marrow cells and 10^6 splenic CD5+ T cells. Profiling relied on immunoSEQ multiplex PCR, and the TCRdb table lists in-frame clones only, not all of them. Counted here are about 4,000 clones, approximately 50% occurring once; the ten biggest clones make up around 28%. What was sequenced was gut tissue. The receptors originated from a female BALB/c mouse given C57BL/6 T cells with graft-versus-host disease after an allogeneic hematopoietic cell transplant.

This clone is labeled as medium-sized. Any gene name here is a mouse gene name. The read falls 1 residue short of the CDR3 end, and the missing part is taken from the germline J gene. J is TRBJ2-1 and V is TRBV16, with 8 bases aligning to TRBD2. This CDR3 comprises 15 residues. Germline V CDR1 and CDR2: SGHSA, FRNQAP. J lost 3 bases, V lost 0 bases, and 1 base had no gene match. CDR3 loop: CASSLETGGYAEQFF. The sequenced CDR3 bases are TGTGCAAGCAGCTTAGAAACTGGGGGCTATGCTGAGCAGTTC.

About this clone itself: Germline and genes: mouse. Read sequence stops 1 residue before the CDR3 end, and the germline J gene provides the missing end. The chain links TRBV19 to TRBJ1-6, with 7 bases identical to TRBD1. TRBJ1-6 is placed among ORFs of uncertain function. Germline trimming cut 5 bases from V and 3 bases from J; bases unmatched to any gene: 2. The CDR3 sequence is 14 residues long. Germline CDR1 FNHDT, CDR2 SITEND (reference sequence). The covered CDR3 bases are TGTGCCAGCAGGGGACAGAACTATAATTCGCCCCTCTAC. The encoded protein is CASRGQNYNSPLY. The whole CDR3 is CASRGQNYNSPLYF.

This clone has more than one count but fewer than ten. Here the gene names and germline are mouse. From the germline J gene comes the end of the CDR3, since the read stops 1 residue before it. This chain joins TRBV3 and TRBJ2-1; 9 bases line up with TRBD2. Trimming at V came to 5 bases and at J to 2 bases, leaving 1 base not matched to a gene. Germline lookup yields CDR1 SNHLY and CDR2 FYNGKV (reference sequence). There are 14 residues in the CDR3. The sequenced part of the CDR3 DNA is TGTGCCAGCAGCCGGACTGGGGACTATGCTGAGCAGTTC. It is translated as CASSRTGDYAEQF. The CDR3 as a whole reads CASSRTGDYAEQFF.

Of note for this clone: The listed genes are named as in mouse. The read ends 1 residue shy of where the CDR3 ends; the end is completed using the germline J gene. The chain recombines TRBV13-1 with TRBJ2-3, with 8 bases lining up with TRBD2. The V segment lost 1 base and the J segment 0 bases; nucleotides outside the gene matches: 4. The CDR3 is 16 residues long. Germline V gene lookup returns CDR1 NSHNY and CDR2 SYGAGN. This CDR3 reads CASSDFWGASAETLYF. Incomplete CDR3 DNA: TGTGCCAGCAGTGATTTCTGGGGGGCTAGTGCAGAAACGCTGTAT.

Worth noting for this clone: The germline and genes are mouse ones. From the germline J gene comes the end of the CDR3, since the read stops 1 residue before it. The chain employs TRBV13-2 and TRBJ1-3; perhaps TRBD1 as D (6 bases). V lost 0 bases and J lost 0, with 13 bases in between. Germline V gives CDR1 NNHNN, CDR2 SYGAGS (reference sequence). The CDR3 length is 17 residues. CDR3 DNA (partial): TGTGCCAGCGGTGATGCTGGGACAATCAATTCTGGAAATACGCTCTAT. Protein: CASGDAGTINSGNTLY. The full CDR3 sequence reads CASGDAGTINSGNTLYF.

Regarding this clone: Any gene name here is a mouse gene name. Read sequence stops 1 residue before the CDR3 end, and the germline J gene provides the missing end. The V and J genes are TRBV3 and TRBJ2-3, with D possibly TRBD1 on 6 matching bases. Trimming left V 5 bases short and J 4 bases short, with 10 bases between. CDR3 size: 13 residues. CDR1 and CDR2 (germline): SNHLY, FYNGKV (reference sequence). CDR3 bases read: TGTGCCAGCAGCCCAACAGGGACAGAAACGCTGTAT. It yields the protein CASSPTGTETLY. The full CDR3 protein reads CASSPTGTETLYF.

This clone has just one count. Gene names denote mouse genes. The read halts 1 residue ahead of the CDR3 end, with the missing end drawn from the germline J gene. The chain employs TRBV12-2 and TRBJ1-4; 10 bases align to TRBD1. The germline CDR1 and CDR2 sequences are SGHLS and HYDKME. V shed 1 base and J 7 bases; nucleotides not matched to a gene: 5. CDR3 size: 15 residues. The CDR3 here is CASSLRDRGGERLFF. The sequenced CDR3 bases are TGTGCCAGCTCTCTACGGGACAGGGGAGGCGAAAGATTATTT.

By sample share, this clone is medium-sized. Mouse gene names and germline throughout. The sequenced part of the CDR3 DNA is TGTGCCAGCAGCCGGACTGCTAGTCAAAACACCTTGTAC. Amino acid sequence: CASSRTASQNTLY. The full-length CDR3 reads as CASSRTASQNTLYF. The V call is TRBV2, the J call TRBJ2-4; perhaps TRBD2 as D (6 bases). The CDR3 extends 1 residue past the end of the read, so its final part is completed from the germline J gene. Germline CDR1 LGHNA, CDR2 YSYQKL. The CDR3 contains 14 residues. Trimming removed 4 bases from V and 0 bases from J, with 8 bases in between. Complete variable domain (other parts from reference TRBV2 and TRBJ2-4): DPKIIQKPKYLVAVTGSEKILICEQYLGHNAMYWYRQSAKKPLEFMFSYSYQKLMDNQTASSRFQPQSSKKNHLDLQITALKPDDSATYFCASSRTASQNTLYFGAGTRLSVL.

This clone was observed once. Genes and germline are mouse. Coverage ceases 1 residue before the CDR3 finishes, and the germline J gene fills in the end. This sequence joins TRBV12-2 and TRBJ2-2, with 8 nucleotides matching TRBD2. Trimming removed 0 bases from V and 4 bases from J; junction bases left unmatched: 3. Per germline, CDR1 SGHLS and CDR2 HYDKME. The length of the CDR3 is 15 residues. CDR3 region: CASSLAGGSTGQLYF. The sequenced part of the CDR3 DNA is TGTGCCAGCTCTCTCGCTGGGGGGAGCACCGGGCAGCTCTAC.

With respect to this clone: These gene names are mouse names. The read gets to within 1 residue of the CDR3 end, and the germline J gene fills in the rest. This chain connects TRBV23 to TRBJ2-3; the listed D gene, TRBD1, was not tested against the DNA. Germline V gene data show CDR1 as KGHTA and CDR2 as FQNQQP. There are 13 residues in the CDR3. This CDR3 reads CSSSQSQGETLYF. The sequenced CDR3 bases are TGCTCCAGCAGTCAATCGCAGGGAGAAACGCTGTAT.

Points on this clone: Genes and germline come from the mouse. The CDR3 end lies 1 residue beyond the end of the read and is filled in from the germline J gene. The V call is TRBV4, the J call TRBJ2-4; TRBD2 matches at 13 bases. Germline V CDR1 and CDR2: LGHDT, YNNKQL (reference sequence). The trim removed 4 bases at V and 8 bases at J, leaving 6 bases unmatched. This CDR3 comprises 15 residues. Partial CDR3 DNA: TGTGCCAGCAGCTCTCCGGACTGGGGGGGCTCCACCTTGTAC. Translating gives CASSSPDWGGSTLY. The CDR3 in its entirety is CASSSPDWGGSTLYF.

This clone was recorded a few times. Gene names and germline match the mouse. The read ends 1 residue before the CDR3 terminus; that terminus is restored from the germline J gene. The chain couples TRBV4 to TRBJ2-3; D is undetermined. The V and J ends lost 4 bases and 0 bases respectively, with 5 bases between them. In germline, CDR1 is LGHDT, CDR2 YNNKQL (reference sequence). This CDR3 has 13 residues. The CDR3 region is CASSWGSAETLYF. CDR3 bases read: TGTGCCAGCAGCTGGGGTAGTGCAGAAACGCTGTAT. Variable domain in full (rest from reference TRBV4 and TRBJ2-3): ETAVFQTPNYHVTQVGNEVSFNCKQTLGHDTMYWYKQDSKKLLKIMFSYNNKQLIVNETVPRRFSPQSSDKAHLNLRIKSVEPEDSAVYLCASSWGSAETLYFGSGTRLTVL.

A word on this clone: The genes are named according to mouse. The missing CDR3 end, 1 residue past where the read stops, is filled in from the germline J gene. The V gene is TRBV3, the J gene TRBJ1-2, with TRBD1 as a possible D gene (6 bases). The CDR3 is made up of 13 amino acids. V was pared by 8 bases and J by 0 bases, with 10 bases between. Germline CDR1 is SNHLY and CDR2 is FYNGKV (reference sequence). The CDR3 bases that were read are TGTGCCAGCCCGGGACAATCAAACTCCGACTACACC. This sequence encodes CASPGQSNSDYT. The full CDR3 is CASPGQSNSDYTF.

On this clone itself: Mouse germline and gene names are used. The sequence runs out 1 residue before the end of the CDR3; the remainder is reconstructed from the germline J gene. The J gene is TRBJ2-7, the V gene TRBV29; D is unclear. Trimming left V 3 bases short and J 4 bases short, with 4 bases between. This CDR3 is built from 11 residues. Germline CDR1 reads MSHET; CDR2 reads SYDVDS. The sequenced CDR3 bases are TGTGCTAGCAGTTTGGGGTATGAACAGTAC. Encoded protein: CASSLGYEQY. The CDR3 reads in full as CASSLGYEQYF.

In its sample, this clone ranks as medium-sized. The gene names given are mouse names. The read ends 1 residue shy of where the CDR3 ends; the end is completed using the germline J gene. The rearrangement links TRBV1 to TRBJ2-7, with 8 bases matching TRBD2. The CDR3 runs 15 residues. With V trimmed by 0 bases and J by 6 bases, 7 bases remained unmatched. Per the germline V gene, CDR1 is NSQYPW and CDR2 is LRSPGD (reference sequence). The part of the CDR3 DNA that was read is TGCACCTGCAGTGCAGATGGGGCTGGGGGGATTGAACAGTAC. Protein: CTCSADGAGGIEQY. The entire CDR3 protein reads CTCSADGAGGIEQYF. Variable domain in full (rest from reference TRBV1 and TRBJ2-7): VTLLEQNPRWRLVPRGQAVNLRCILKNSQYPWMSWYQQDLQKQLQWLFTLRSPGDKEVKSLPGADYLATRVTDTELRLQVANMSQGRTLYCTCSADGAGGIEQYFGPGTRLTVL.

As regards this clone: Gene names denote mouse genes. The missing CDR3 end, 1 residue past where the read stops, is filled in from the germline J gene. V and J are TRBV30 and TRBJ2-7; a weak D match, TRBD1 (6 bases). The CDR3 contains 13 residues. Germline loops: CDR1 SQVVS, CDR2 ANEGSEA. V was shortened by 2 bases and J by 2 bases, with 10 bases between the two germline ends. Incomplete CDR3 DNA: TGTAGTTCTAGACAGGACAGCCCCTATGAACAGTAC. Its protein product is CSSRQDSPYEQY. The full CDR3 is CSSRQDSPYEQYF.

On this clone itself: Mouse gene names apply. The read is 1 residue too short to cover the CDR3 end, so that end is filled in from the germline J gene. This chain links TRBV1 with TRBJ2-5; 11 bases are a match to TRBD2. The CDR3 is 17 amino acids. The V and J ends lost 0 bases and 3 bases, in that order; junction bases with no gene match: 5. The germline V gene encodes CDR1 NSQYPW and CDR2 LRSPGD (reference sequence). Partial CDR3 DNA: TGCACCTGCAGTGCAGAAGGACTGGGGGGTCCTCAAGACACCCAGTAC. Protein product: CTCSAEGLGGPQDTQY. The CDR3 reads in full as CTCSAEGLGGPQDTQYF.

This clone was counted between two and nine times. Mouse germline and gene names are used. The read terminates 1 residue ahead of where the CDR3 ends, so the germline J gene completes it. The chain links TRBV16 to TRBJ2-7, with D tentatively TRBD2 (6 bases). Trimming took 4 bases from V and 0 from J, leaving 7 bases between them. Germline assignment: CDR1 SGHSA and CDR2 FRNQAP. The CDR3 runs 13 residues. The sequenced CDR3 bases are TGTGCAAGCAGCTCTGGGGTCTCCTATGAACAGTAC. Its translation is CASSSGVSYEQY. The complete CDR3 protein is CASSSGVSYEQYF.

For this clone: Gene and germline names: mouse. Read data end 1 residue before the CDR3 end; the end is taken from the germline J gene. This sample also contains other DNA sequences that code for the same CDR3. The rearrangement joins TRBV3 to TRBJ2-7; possibly TRBD1 for D (6 bases). Germline V gene data show CDR1 as SNHLY and CDR2 as FYNGKV (reference sequence). V gave up 1 base and J gave up 4 bases, with 8 bases separating them. The CDR3 loop spans 13 amino acids. This chain's CDR3 is CASSLETGYEQYF. CDR3 bases read: TGTGCCAGCAGCTTAGAAACAGGGTATGAACAGTAC. The full variable domain, completed using reference TRBV3 and TRBJ2-7, is GPKVLQIPSHQIIDMGQMVTLNCDPVSNHLYFYWYKQILGQQMEFLVNFYNGKVMEKSKLFKDQFSVERPDGSYFTLKIQPTALEDSAVYFCASSLETGYEQYFGPGTRLTVL.

By share of the sample, this clone is large. Gene names and germline match the mouse. The CDR3 end is not reached by the read, which stops 1 residue before it; the germline J gene fills it in. The chain employs TRBV16 and TRBJ1-3, with D tentatively TRBD1 (5 bases). CDR3 size: 15 residues. Per the germline V gene, CDR1 is SGHSA and CDR2 is FRNQAP. V lost 1 base, J lost 0 bases, and 7 bases lay in between. CDR3 bases read: TGTGCAAGCAGCTTAGTCAGGGATTCTGGAAATACGCTCTAT. This translates into CASSLVRDSGNTLY. The whole CDR3 is CASSLVRDSGNTLYF.

This clone was detected only a few times. Any gene name here is a mouse gene name. The read terminates 1 residue before the CDR3 end, so the remaining end is supplied by the germline J gene. V usage is TRBV15 and J usage is TRBJ1-1; D might be TRBD1 (5 bases). CDR3 length: 14 residues. The V end was cut by 1 base, the J end by 1 base, with 7 bases between. CDR1 and CDR2 (germline): SGHND, FRSKSL. The CDR3 DNA, read in part, is TGTGCCAGCAGTTTAGGGGGACGGAACACAGAAGTCTTC. Its translation: CASSLGGRNTEVF. The whole CDR3 region reads CASSLGGRNTEVFF.

With regard to this clone: Genes and germline come from the mouse. The observed sequence ends 1 residue before the CDR3 terminus, with the missing tail filled in from the germline J gene. The rearrangement joins TRBV19 to TRBJ2-7, with 8 bases aligning to TRBD2. The trim removed 6 bases at V and 0 bases at J, leaving 8 bases unmatched. Germline V gives CDR1 FNHDT, CDR2 SITEND (reference sequence). The CDR3 contains 15 residues. This CDR3 reads CASTLTGGLSYEQYF. The CDR3 bases that were read are TGTGCCAGCACCCTTACTGGGGGCCTCTCCTATGAACAGTAC.

Comment on this clone: Gene and germline names: mouse. The read ends 1 residue before the CDR3 terminus; that terminus is restored from the germline J gene. The chain couples TRBV26 to TRBJ2-7, with 7 bases that match TRBD1. The CDR3 totals 13 residues. CDR1 and CDR2 from the germline V gene are KGHPV and FQNQEV (reference sequence). V shed 4 bases and J 2 bases; nucleotides not matched to a gene: 2. The CDR3 here is CASSRQGTYEQYF. Partial CDR3 DNA: TGTGCCAGCAGTCGACAGGGAACCTATGAACAGTAC.

A word on this clone: Mouse gene names and germline throughout. The read stops 1 residue short of the end of the CDR3; the missing end is completed from the germline J gene. This sequence joins TRBV26 and TRBJ2-1, with D possibly TRBD1 on 6 matching bases. V gave up 5 bases and J gave up 1 base, with 6 bases separating them. Per germline, CDR1 KGHPV and CDR2 FQNQEV (reference sequence). This CDR3 is 13 amino acids long. The CDR3 loop reads CASSGQNYAEQFF. The sequenced part of the CDR3 DNA is TGTGCCAGCAGTGGACAGAACTATGCTGAGCAGTTC.

This clone is medium-sized by share. Here the gene names and germline are mouse. The read terminates 1 residue before the CDR3 end, so the remaining end is supplied by the germline J gene. V is TRBV1 and J is TRBJ2-5; D possibly corresponds to TRBD2 (7 bases). The CDR3 consists of 13 residues. Germline V gives CDR1 NSQYPW, CDR2 LRSPGD (reference sequence). With 0 bases removed from V and 8 bases from J, the gap between germline ends came to 9 bases. The sequenced CDR3 bases are TGCACCTGCAGTGCAGATAGGGGGGGCACCCAGTAC. Protein product: CTCSADRGGTQY. Given in full, the CDR3 is CTCSADRGGTQYF. Together with reference TRBV1 and TRBJ2-5, the CDR3 gives the full variable domain: VTLLEQNPRWRLVPRGQAVNLRCILKNSQYPWMSWYQQDLQKQLQWLFTLRSPGDKEVKSLPGADYLATRVTDTELRLQVANMSQGRTLYCTCSADRGGTQYFGPGTRLLVL.

The count of this clone is one. The gene names given are mouse names. The read gets to within 1 residue of the CDR3 end, and the germline J gene fills in the rest. The J gene is TRBJ2-4, the V gene TRBV20; D might be TRBD1 (5 bases). Germline loops: CDR1 GFQATS, CDR2 STVNSAI. The V end lost 0 bases, the J end lost 1 base, and 5 bases lay between the germline ends. The CDR3 is 13 amino acids. CDR3 amino acids: CGARDRGQNTLYF. CDR3 DNA, as far as it was read: TGTGGTGCTAGGGACAGGGGTCAAAACACCTTGTAC.

Concerning this clone: Gene names are mouse gene names. Read sequence stops 1 residue before the CDR3 end, and the germline J gene provides the missing end. The chain joins TRBV13-2 to TRBJ1-1, with 8 bases lining up with TRBD1. The germline gives CDR1 NNHNN, CDR2 SYGAGS (reference sequence). The CDR3 totals 13 residues. V lost 0 bases to trimming and J lost 7 bases; unmatched junction nucleotides: 2. The CDR3 DNA, read in part, is TGTGCCAGCGGTGATGCACAGGGGGGAGAAGTCTTC. This sequence encodes CASGDAQGGEVF. The full CDR3 reads CASGDAQGGEVFF.

Comments on this clone: A read error is the likely source, as a far larger clone sits one nucleotide away. The gene names given are mouse names. Read sequence stops 1 residue before the CDR3 end, and the germline J gene provides the missing end. This chain links TRBV13-2 with TRBJ2-3, with D possibly TRBD1 on 6 matching bases. This CDR3 has 15 residues. Trimming pared 0 bases from V and 1 base from J, leaving 9 bases between. Germline loops: CDR1 NNHNN, CDR2 SYGAGS (reference sequence). Incomplete CDR3 DNA: TGTGCCAGCGGTGATGCCAGGGGCGGTGCAGAAACGCTGTAT. Residues: CASGDARGGAETLY. The whole CDR3 protein is CASGDARGGAETLYF.

Worth noting for this clone: Mouse gene names apply. The read terminates 1 residue ahead of where the CDR3 ends, so the germline J gene completes it. This rearrangement joins TRBV29 to TRBJ2-1; 12 nucleotides align to TRBD1. Trimming at V came to 5 bases and at J to 6 bases, leaving 2 bases not matched to a gene. The CDR3 length is 14 residues. Germline V gene data show CDR1 as MSHET and CDR2 as SYDVDS. The part of the CDR3 DNA that was read is TGTGCTAGCAGTCCGGGACAGGGGGCTGCTGAGCAGTTC. Its translation: CASSPGQGAAEQF. From start to end, the CDR3 is CASSPGQGAAEQFF. Looking up the rest from reference TRBV29 and TRBJ2-1 gives the full variable domain: DMKVTQMPRYLIKRMGENVLLECGQDMSHETMYWYRQDPGLGLQLIYISYDVDSNSEGDIPKGYRVSRKKREHFSLILDSAKTNQTSVYFCASSPGQGAAEQFFGPGTRLTVL.